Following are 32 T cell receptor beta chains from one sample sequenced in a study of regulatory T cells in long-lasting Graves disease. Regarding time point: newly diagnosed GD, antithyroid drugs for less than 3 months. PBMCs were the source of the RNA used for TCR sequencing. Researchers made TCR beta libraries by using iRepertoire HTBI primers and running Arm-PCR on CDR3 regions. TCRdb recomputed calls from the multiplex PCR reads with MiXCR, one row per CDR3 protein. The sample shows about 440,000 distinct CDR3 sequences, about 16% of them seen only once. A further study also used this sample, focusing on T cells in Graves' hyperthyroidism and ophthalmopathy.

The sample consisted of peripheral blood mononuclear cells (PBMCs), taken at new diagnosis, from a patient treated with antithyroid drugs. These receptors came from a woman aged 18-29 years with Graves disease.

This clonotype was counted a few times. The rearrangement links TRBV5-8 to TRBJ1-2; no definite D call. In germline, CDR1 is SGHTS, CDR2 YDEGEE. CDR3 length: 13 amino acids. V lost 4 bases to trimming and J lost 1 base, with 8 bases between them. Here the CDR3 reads CASSRFLNYGYTF. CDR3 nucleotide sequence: TGTGCCAGCAGCCGGTTTCTTAACTATGGCTACACCTTC.

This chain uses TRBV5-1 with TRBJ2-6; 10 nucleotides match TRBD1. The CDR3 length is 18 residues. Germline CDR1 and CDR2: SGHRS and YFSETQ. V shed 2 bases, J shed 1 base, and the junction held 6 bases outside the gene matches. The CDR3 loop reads CASSFGDRGLSGANVLTF. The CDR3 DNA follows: TGCGCCAGCAGCTTCGGGGACAGGGGTTTATCTGGGGCCAACGTCCTGACTTTC.

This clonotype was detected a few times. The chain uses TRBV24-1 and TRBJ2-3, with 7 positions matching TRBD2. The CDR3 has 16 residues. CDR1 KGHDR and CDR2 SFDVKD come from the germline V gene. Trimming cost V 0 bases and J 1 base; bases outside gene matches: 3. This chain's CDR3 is CATSDLWGGGTDTQYF. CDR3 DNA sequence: TGTGCCACCAGTGATTTGTGGGGGGGAGGCACAGATACGCAGTATTTT.

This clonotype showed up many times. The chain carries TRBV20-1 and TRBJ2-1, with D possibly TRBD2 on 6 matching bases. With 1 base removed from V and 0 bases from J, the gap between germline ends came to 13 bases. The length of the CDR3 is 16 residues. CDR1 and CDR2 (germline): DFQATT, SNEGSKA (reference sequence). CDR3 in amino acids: CSARVGSGISYNEQFF. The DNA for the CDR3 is TGCAGTGCTAGAGTGGGTAGCGGAATCTCCTACAATGAGCAGTTCTTC.

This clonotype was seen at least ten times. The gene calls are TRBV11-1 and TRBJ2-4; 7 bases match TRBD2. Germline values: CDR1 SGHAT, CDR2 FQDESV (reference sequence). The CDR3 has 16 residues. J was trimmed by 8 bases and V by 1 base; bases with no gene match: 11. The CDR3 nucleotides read TGTGCCAGCAGCTTAGAAGAGGCTGGCGGGAGTGACATTCAGTACTTC. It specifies CASSLEEAGGSDIQYF.

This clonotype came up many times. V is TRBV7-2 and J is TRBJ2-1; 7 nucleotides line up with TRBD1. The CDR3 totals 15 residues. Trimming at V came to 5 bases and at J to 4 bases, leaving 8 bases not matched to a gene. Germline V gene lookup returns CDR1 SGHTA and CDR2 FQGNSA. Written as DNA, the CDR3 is TGTGCCAGCAGCGGGGCCGGGACAGAATACAATGAGCAGTTCTTC. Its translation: CASSGAGTEYNEQFF. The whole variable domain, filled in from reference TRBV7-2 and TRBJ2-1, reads GAGVSQSPSNKVTEKGKDVELRCDPISGHTALYWYRQSLGQGLEFLIYFQGNSAPDKSGLPSDRFSAERTGGSVSTLTIQRTQQEDSAVYLCASSGAGTEYNEQFFGPGTRLTVL.

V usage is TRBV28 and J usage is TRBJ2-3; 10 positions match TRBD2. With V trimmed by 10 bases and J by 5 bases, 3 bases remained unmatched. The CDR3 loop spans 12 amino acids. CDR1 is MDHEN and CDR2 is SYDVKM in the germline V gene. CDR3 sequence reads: CATRLAGDTQYF. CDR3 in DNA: TGTGCCACCCGACTAGCGGGAGATACGCAGTATTTT.

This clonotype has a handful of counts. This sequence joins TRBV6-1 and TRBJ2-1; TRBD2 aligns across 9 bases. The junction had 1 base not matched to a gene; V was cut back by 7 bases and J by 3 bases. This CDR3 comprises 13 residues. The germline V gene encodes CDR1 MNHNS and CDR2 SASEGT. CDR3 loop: CASTTSGYNEQFF. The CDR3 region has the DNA TGTGCCAGCACGACTAGCGGCTACAATGAGCAGTTCTTC.

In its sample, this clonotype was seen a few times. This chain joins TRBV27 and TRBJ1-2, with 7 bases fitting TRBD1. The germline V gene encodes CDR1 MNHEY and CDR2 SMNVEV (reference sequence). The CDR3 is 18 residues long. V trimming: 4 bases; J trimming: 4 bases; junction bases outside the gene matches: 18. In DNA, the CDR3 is TGTGCCAGCAGTTCTACGAGGTCCGCAGACAGGGCCTCCTATGGCTACACCTTC. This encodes CASSSTRSADRASYGYTF.

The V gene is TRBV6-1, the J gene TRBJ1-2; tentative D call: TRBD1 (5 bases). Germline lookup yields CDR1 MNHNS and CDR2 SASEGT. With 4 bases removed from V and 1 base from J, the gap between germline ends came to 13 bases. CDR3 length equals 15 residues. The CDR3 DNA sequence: TGTGCCAGCAGTGTCACCCGGACATTTAACTATGGCTACACCTTC. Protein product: CASSVTRTFNYGYTF.

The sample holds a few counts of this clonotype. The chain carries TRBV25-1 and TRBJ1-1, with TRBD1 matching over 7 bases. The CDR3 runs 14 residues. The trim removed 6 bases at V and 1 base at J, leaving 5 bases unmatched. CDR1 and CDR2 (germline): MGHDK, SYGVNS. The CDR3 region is CASSRQGWNTEAFF. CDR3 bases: TGTGCCAGCAGCCGACAGGGTTGGAACACTGAAGCTTTCTTT.

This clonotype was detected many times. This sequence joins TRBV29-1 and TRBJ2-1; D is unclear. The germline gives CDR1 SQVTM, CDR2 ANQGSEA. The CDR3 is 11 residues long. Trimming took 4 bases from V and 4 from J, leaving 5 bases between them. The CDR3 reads CSVGRYNEQFF. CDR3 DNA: TGCAGCGTTGGGAGATACAATGAGCAGTTCTTC.

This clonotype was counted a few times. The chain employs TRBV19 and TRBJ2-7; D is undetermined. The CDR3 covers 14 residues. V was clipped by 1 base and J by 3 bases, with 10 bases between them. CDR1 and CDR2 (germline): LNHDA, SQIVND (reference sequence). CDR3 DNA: TGTGCCAGTAGTATAGGAAGCGTCGGCTACGAGCAGTACTTC. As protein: CASSIGSVGYEQYF.

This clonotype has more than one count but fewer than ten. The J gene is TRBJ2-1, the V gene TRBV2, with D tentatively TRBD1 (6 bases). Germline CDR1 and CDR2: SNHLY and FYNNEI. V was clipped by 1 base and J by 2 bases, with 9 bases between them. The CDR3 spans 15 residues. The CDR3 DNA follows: TGTGCCAGCAGTGAAGACAGGGAGACCTACAATGAGCAGTTCTTC. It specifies CASSEDRETYNEQFF.

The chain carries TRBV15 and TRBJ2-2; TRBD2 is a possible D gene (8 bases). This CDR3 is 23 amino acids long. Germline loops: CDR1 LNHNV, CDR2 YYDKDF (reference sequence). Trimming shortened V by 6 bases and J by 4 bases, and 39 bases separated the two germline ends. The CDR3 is CATRWGTQGGLSSSGSGTGELFF. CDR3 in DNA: TGTGCCACCAGATGGGGAACTCAGGGGGGTTTGTCCTCAAGCGGGAGCGGCACCGGGGAGCTGTTTTTT. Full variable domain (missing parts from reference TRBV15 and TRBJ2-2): DAMVIQNPRYQVTQFGKPVTLSCSQTLNHNVMYWYQQKSSQAPKLLFHYYDKDFNNEADTPDNFQSRRPNTSFCFLDIRSPGLGDTAMYLCATRWGTQGGLSSSGSGTGELFFGEGSRLTVL.

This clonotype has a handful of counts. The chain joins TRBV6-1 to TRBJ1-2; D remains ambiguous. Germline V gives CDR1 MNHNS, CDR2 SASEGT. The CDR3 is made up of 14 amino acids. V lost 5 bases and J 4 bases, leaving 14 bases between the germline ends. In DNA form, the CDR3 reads TGTGCCAGCAGTAGCTATGGAGGCGCCTATGGCTACACCTTC. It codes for CASSSYGGAYGYTF.

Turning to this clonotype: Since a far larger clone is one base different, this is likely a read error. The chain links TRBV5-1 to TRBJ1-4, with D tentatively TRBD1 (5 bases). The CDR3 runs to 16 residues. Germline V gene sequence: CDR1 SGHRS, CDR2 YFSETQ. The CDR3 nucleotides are TGTGCCAACAGCTACCCACGGACGGGGACGTTTGAAAAACTGTTTTTT. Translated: CANSYPRTGTFEKLFF.

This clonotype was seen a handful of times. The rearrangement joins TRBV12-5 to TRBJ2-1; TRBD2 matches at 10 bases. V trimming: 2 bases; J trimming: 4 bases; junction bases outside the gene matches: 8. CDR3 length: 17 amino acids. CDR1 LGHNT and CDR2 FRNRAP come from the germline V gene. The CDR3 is CASGLSLAGAPYNEQFF. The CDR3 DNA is TGTGCTAGTGGTTTGAGTCTAGCGGGAGCCCCTTACAATGAGCAGTTCTTC.

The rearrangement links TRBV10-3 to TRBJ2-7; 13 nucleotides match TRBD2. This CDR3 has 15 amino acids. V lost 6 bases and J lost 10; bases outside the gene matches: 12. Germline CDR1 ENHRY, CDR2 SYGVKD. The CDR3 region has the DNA TGTGCCATCAGCCCGGAGGGACTAGCGGGATTGCATCAGTACTTC. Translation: CAISPEGLAGLHQYF.

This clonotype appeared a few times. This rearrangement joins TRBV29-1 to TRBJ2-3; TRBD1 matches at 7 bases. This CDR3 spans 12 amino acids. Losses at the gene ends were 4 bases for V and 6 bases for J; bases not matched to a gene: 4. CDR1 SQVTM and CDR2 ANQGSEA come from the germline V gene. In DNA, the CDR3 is TGCAGCGTTGGACAGGGTAGGGATACGCAGTATTTT. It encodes CSVGQGRDTQYF.

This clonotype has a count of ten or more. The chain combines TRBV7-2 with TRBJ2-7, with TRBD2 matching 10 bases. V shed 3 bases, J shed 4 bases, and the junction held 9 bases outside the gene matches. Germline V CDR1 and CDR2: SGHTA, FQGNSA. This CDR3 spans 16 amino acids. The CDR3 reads CASSFEAGGPSYEQYF. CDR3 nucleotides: TGTGCCAGCAGCTTTGAAGCGGGAGGGCCCTCGTACGAGCAGTACTTC.

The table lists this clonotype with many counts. The CDR3 here is CASSLLGVDEYQETQYF. The DNA for the CDR3 is TGTGCCAGCAGTTTATTGGGTGTGGACGAGTACCAAGAGACCCAGTACTTC. This sequence joins TRBV28 and TRBJ2-5; D not certain. There are 17 residues in the CDR3. CDR1 is MDHEN and CDR2 is SYDVKM in the germline V gene. V was clipped by 1 base and J by 0 bases, with 15 bases between them.

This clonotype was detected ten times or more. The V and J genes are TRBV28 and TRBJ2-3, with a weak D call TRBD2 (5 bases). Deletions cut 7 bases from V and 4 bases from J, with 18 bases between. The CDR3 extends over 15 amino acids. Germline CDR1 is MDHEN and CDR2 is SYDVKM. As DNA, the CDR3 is TGTGCCAGCAAGACTGGCGGGCGGCCCGCAGATACGCAGTATTTT. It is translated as CASKTGGRPADTQYF.

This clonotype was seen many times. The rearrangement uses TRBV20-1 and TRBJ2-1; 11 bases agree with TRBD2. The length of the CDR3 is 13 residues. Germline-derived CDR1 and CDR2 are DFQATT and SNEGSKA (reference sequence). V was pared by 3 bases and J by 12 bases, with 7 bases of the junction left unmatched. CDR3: CSASASGRFGQFF. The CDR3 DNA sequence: TGCAGTGCTAGCGCTAGCGGGAGGTTTGGGCAGTTCTTC.

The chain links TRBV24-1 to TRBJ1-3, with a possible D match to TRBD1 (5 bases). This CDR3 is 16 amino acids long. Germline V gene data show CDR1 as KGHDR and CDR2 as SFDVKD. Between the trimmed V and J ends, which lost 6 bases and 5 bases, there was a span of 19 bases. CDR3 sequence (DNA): TGTGCCACCAGTTCCTCGGGGCACAGCAGTAGAAACACCATATATTTT. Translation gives CATSSSGHSSRNTIYF.

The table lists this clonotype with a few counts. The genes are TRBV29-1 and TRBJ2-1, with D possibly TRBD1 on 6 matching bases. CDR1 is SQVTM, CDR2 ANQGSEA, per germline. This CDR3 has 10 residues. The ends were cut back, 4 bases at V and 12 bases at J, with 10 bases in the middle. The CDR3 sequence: CSVGTERQFF. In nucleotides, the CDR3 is TGCAGCGTTGGGACAGAGAGGCAGTTCTTC.

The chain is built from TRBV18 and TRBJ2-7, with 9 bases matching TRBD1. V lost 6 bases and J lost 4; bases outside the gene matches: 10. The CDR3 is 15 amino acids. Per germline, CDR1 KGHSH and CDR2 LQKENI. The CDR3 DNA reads TGTGCCAGCTCCCGAGCCTTAGGACAGGGGTACGAGCAGTACTTC. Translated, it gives CASSRALGQGYEQYF.

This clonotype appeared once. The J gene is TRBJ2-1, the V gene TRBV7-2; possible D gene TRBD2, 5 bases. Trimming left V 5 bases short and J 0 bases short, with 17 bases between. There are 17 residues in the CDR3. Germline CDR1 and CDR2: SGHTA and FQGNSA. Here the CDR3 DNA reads TGTGCCAGCAGCCAAGATGTCAGAGGGAGCTCCTACAATGAGCAGTTCTTC. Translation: CASSQDVRGSSYNEQFF.

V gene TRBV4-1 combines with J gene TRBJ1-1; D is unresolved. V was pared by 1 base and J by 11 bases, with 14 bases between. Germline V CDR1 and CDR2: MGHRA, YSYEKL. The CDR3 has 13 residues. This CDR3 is CASSQARGIGAFF. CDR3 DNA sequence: TGCGCCAGCAGCCAAGCACGGGGAATCGGGGCTTTCTTT.

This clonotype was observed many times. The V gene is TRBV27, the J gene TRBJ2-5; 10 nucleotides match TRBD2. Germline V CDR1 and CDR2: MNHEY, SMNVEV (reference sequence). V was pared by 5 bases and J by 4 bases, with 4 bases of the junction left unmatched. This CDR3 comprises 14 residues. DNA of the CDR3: TGTGCCAGCAGTACTATAGCGGGAGGAGAGACCCAGTACTTC. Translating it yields CASSTIAGGETQYF.

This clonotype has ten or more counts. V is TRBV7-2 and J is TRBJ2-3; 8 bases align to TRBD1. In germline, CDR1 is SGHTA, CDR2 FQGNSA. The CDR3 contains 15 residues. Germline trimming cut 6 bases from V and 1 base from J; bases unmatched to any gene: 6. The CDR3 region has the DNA TGTGCCAGCAGTCAGGGGGCTAGCGGCACAGATACGCAGTATTTT. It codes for CASSQGASGTDTQYF. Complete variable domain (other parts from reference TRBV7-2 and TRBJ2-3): GAGVSQSPSNKVTEKGKDVELRCDPISGHTALYWYRQSLGQGLEFLIYFQGNSAPDKSGLPSDRFSAERTGGSVSTLTIQRTQQEDSAVYLCASSQGASGTDTQYFGPGTRLTVL.

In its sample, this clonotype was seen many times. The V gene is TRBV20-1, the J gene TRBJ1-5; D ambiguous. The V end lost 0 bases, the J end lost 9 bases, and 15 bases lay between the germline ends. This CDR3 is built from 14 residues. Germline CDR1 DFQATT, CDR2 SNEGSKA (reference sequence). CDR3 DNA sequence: TGCAGTGCTAGAGAGGTAGTGGGTAAAGGGCCCCAGCATTTT. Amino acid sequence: CSAREVVGKGPQHF.